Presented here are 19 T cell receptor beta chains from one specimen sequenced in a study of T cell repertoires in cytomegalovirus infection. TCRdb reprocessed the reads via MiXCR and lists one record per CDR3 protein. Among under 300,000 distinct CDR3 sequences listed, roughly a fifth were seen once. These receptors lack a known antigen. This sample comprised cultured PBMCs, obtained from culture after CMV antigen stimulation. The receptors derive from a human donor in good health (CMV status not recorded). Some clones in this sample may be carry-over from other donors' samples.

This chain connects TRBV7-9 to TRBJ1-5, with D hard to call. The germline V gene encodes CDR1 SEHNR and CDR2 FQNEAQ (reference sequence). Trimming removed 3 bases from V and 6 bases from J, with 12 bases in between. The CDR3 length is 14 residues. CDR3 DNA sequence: TGTGCCAGCAGCTTCCCTGAGGGTGGTCAGCCCCAGCATTTT. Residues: CASSFPEGGQPQHF.

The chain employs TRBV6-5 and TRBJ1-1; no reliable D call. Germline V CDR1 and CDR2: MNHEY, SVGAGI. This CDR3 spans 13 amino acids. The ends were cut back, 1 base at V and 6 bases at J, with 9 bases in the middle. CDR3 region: CASSYLEGSEAFF. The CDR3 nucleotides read TGTGCCAGCAGTTACTTAGAGGGATCTGAAGCTTTCTTT.

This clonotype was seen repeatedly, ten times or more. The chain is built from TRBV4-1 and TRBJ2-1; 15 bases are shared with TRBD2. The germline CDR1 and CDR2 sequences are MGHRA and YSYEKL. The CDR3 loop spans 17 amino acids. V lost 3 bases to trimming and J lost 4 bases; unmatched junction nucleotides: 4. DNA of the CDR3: TGCGCCAGCAGCCAGGCGGGACTAGCGGGAGGTTACAATGAGCAGTTCTTC. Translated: CASSQAGLAGGYNEQFF.

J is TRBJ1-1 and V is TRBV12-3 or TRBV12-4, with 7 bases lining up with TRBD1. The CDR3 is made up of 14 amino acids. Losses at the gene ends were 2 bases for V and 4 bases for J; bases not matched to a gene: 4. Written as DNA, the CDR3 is TGTGCCAGCAGTTTAATCAGGGGGGCCACTGAAGCTTTCTTT. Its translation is CASSLIRGATEAFF.

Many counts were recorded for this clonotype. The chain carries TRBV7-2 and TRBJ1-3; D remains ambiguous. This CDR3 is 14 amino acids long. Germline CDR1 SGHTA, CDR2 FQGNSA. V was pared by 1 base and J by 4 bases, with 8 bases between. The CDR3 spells CASSLGTGGNTIYF. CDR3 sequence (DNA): TGTGCCAGCAGCTTAGGGACCGGGGGAAACACCATATATTTT.

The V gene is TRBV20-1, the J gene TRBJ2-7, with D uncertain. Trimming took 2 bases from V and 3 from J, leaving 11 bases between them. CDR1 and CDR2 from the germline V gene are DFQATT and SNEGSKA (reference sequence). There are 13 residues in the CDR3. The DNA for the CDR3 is TGCAGTGCTAGAAGGGTCCTACACTACGAGCAGTACTTC. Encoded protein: CSARRVLHYEQYF.

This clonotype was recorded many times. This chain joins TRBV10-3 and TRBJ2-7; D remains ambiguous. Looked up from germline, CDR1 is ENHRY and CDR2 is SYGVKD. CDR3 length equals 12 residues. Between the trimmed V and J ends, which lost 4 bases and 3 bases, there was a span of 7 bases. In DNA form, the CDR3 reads TGTGCCATCAGTGGGTCTGGCTACGAGCAGTACTTC. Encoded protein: CAISGSGYEQYF.

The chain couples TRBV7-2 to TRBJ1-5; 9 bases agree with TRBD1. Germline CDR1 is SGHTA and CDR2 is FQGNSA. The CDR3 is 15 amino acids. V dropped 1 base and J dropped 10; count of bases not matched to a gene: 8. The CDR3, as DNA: TGTGCCAGCAGCTTAGGGGGACAGGGCAGGGCCCCCCAGCATTTT. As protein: CASSLGGQGRAPQHF.

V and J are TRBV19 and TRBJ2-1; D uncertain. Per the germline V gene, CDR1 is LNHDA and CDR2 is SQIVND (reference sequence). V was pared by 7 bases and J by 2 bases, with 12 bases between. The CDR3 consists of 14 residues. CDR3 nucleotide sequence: TGTGCCAGTACGGACGGAGTCGCCTACAATGAGCAGTTCTTC. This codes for CASTDGVAYNEQFF.

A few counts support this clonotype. As DNA, the CDR3 is TGTGCCAGTAGTAAGGCTAGCGCCGCCTACAATGAGCAGTTCTTC. This encodes CASSKASAAYNEQFF. The J gene is TRBJ2-1, the V gene TRBV19, with D perhaps TRBD2 (6 bases). CDR1 and CDR2 from the germline V gene are LNHDA and SQIVND (reference sequence). CDR3 size: 15 residues. With 4 bases removed from V and 2 bases from J, the gap between germline ends came to 12 bases.

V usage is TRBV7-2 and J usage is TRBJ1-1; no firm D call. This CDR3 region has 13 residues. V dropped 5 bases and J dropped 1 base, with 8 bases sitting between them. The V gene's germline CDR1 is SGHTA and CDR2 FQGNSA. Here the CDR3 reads CASSQSPNTEAFF. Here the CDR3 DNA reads TGTGCCAGCAGCCAGAGCCCGAACACTGAAGCTTTCTTT.

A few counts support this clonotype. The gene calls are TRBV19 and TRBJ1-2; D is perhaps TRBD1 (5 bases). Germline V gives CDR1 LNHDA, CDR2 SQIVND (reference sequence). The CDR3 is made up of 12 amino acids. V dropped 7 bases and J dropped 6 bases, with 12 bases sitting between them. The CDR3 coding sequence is TGTGCCAGTACAGGGCTTGAGAATGGCTACACCTTC. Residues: CASTGLENGYTF.

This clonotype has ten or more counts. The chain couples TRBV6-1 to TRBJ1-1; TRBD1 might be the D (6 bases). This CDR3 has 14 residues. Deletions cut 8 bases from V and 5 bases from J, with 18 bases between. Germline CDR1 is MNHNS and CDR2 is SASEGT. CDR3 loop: CASRRPGAQTEAFF. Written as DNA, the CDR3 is TGTGCCAGCCGACGTCCAGGGGCGCAGACTGAAGCTTTCTTT.

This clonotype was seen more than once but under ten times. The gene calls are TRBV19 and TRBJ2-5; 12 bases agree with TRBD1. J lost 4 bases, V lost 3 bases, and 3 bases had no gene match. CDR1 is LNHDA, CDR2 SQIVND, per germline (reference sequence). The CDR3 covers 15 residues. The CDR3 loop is CASSIRGQGAETQYF. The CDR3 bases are TGTGCCAGTAGTATTAGGGGACAGGGGGCAGAGACCCAGTACTTC.

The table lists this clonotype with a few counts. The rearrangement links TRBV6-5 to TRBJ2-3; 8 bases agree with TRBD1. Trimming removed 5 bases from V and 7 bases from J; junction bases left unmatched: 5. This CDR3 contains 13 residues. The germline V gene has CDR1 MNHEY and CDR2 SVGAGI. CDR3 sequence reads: CASSRQGRNTQYF. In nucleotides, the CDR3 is TGTGCCAGCAGTCGACAGGGGAGGAATACGCAGTATTTT.

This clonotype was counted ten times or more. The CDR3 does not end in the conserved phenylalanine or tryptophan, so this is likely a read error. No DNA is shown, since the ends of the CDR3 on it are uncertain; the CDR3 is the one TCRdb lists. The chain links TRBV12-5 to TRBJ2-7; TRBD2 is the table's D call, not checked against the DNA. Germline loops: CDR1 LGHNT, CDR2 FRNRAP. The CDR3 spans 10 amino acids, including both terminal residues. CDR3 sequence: CASGLPRTRQ.

The DNA for the CDR3 is TGTGCCAGCAGTTCTTTGTGGGGACAGGGACAACAGCCCCAGCATTTT. This translates into CASSSLWGQGQQPQHF. The rearrangement uses TRBV12-3 or TRBV12-4 and TRBJ1-5; 9 nucleotides align to TRBD1. V lost 4 bases, J lost 7 bases, and 11 bases stayed unmatched. There are 16 residues in the CDR3.

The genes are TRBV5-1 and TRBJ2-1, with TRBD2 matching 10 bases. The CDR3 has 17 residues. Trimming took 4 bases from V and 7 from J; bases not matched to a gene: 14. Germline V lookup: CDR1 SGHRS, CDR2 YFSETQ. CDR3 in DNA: TGCGCCAGCAGCGACGATTGGAGCGGGAGGGCCAGTAATGAGCAGTTCTTC. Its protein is CASSDDWSGRASNEQFF.

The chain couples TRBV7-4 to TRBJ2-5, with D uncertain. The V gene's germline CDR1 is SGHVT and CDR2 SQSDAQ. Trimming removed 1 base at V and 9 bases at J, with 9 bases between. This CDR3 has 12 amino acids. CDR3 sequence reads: CASSLGILAQYF. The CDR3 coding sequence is TGTGCCAGCAGCTTAGGCATCCTGGCCCAGTACTTC.